What follows are 20 T cell receptor beta chains derived from one specimen sequenced in a study of regulatory T cells in long-lasting Graves disease. Arm-PCR of CDR3 regions with iRepertoire HTBI primers generated TCR beta libraries. MiXCR, applied by TCRdb to the multiplex PCR reads, yields one record per CDR3 protein. Of about 340,000 distinct CDR3 sequences in the sample, around a fifth were seen once. The time point here: persistent/refractory GD, antithyroid drugs over 5 years with positive TRAb. After RNA was extracted from PBMCs, the TCR library was made from it. This sample comprised peripheral blood mononuclear cells (PBMCs), obtained when the disease was refractory, from a patient treated with antithyroid drugs. The receptors were gathered from a female donor with Graves disease.

The chain is built from TRBV6-5 and TRBJ1-2; D is unclear. Between the trimmed V and J ends, which lost 0 bases and 4 bases, there was a span of 18 bases. The length of the CDR3 is 17 residues. Germline CDR1 MNHEY, CDR2 SVGAGI. In DNA, the CDR3 is TGTGCCAGCAGTTACTCGTTGAGGGATGGATTTTTCTATGGCTACACCTTC. Amino acid sequence: CASSYSLRDGFFYGYTF.

The V gene is TRBV2, the J gene TRBJ2-2; 7 positions match TRBD1. The ends lost 7 bases at V and 0 bases at J; junction bases unmatched: 2. There are 14 residues in the CDR3. Germline V gene lookup returns CDR1 SNHLY and CDR2 FYNNEI. The CDR3 DNA reads TGTGCCAGCACGGGACAGACGAACACCGGGGAGCTGTTTTTT. Residues: CASTGQTNTGELFF.

This chain links TRBV10-3 with TRBJ2-7, with D perhaps TRBD1 (5 bases). Germline V gives CDR1 ENHRY, CDR2 SYGVKD. There are 14 residues in the CDR3. Trimming removed 4 bases at V and 6 bases at J, with 16 bases between. The CDR3 protein is CAISAGSRLSEQYF. In DNA form, the CDR3 reads TGTGCCATCAGTGCAGGGTCCCGTCTGTCCGAGCAGTACTTC.

Worth noting for this clonotype: Just one base apart from a much larger clone, this may be a read error. The rearrangement links TRBV6-1 to TRBJ1-2; D remains unclear. This CDR3 has 17 amino acids. Germline CDR1 is MNHNS and CDR2 is SASEGT. Written as DNA, the CDR3 is TGTGCCATCAGTGAGTCGAAGGGTCTGATAGCTAACTATGGCTACACCTTC. It is translated as CAISESKGLIANYGYTF.

This clonotype was seen many times. The J gene is TRBJ2-5, the V gene TRBV28, with TRBD2 matching 8 bases. Germline-derived CDR1 and CDR2 are MDHEN and SYDVKM. Trimming removed 6 bases from V and 5 bases from J; junction bases left unmatched: 8. CDR3 length equals 14 residues. CDR3 sequence: CASRYREGPETQYF. The CDR3 region has the DNA TGTGCCAGCAGATATCGGGAGGGCCCCGAGACCCAGTACTTC.

This clonotype was detected only a few times. Given a much more abundant clone one base away, this may be a read error. CDR3 amino acids: CASSLPNLSAGELFF. The CDR3 region has the DNA TGTGCCAGCAGTTTACCGAATCTTAGCGCCGGGGAGCTGTTTTTT. The chain employs TRBV28 and TRBJ2-2; a weak D match, TRBD2 (5 bases). V lost 2 bases and J 6 bases, leaving 13 bases between the germline ends. Germline V gives CDR1 MDHEN, CDR2 SYDVKM. This CDR3 contains 15 residues.

V is TRBV6-1 and J is TRBJ2-6, with D possibly matching TRBD1 (6 bases). Germline V CDR1 and CDR2: MNHNS, SASEGT. The CDR3 is 15 residues long. V was trimmed by 7 bases and J by 2 bases, leaving 12 bases between them. The CDR3 region is CASNKQGAGANVLTF. For the CDR3, the DNA is TGTGCCAGCAACAAACAGGGAGCTGGGGCCAACGTCCTGACTTTC.

This clonotype was observed many times. The chain links TRBV28 to TRBJ1-5; D remains ambiguous. The CDR3 has 14 amino acids. CDR1 and CDR2 from the germline V gene are MDHEN and SYDVKM. V lost 3 bases and J 0 bases, leaving 6 bases between the germline ends. CDR3 nucleotides: TGTGCCAGCAGTTTGTGGGATAGCAATCAGCCCCAGCATTTT. The encoded protein is CASSLWDSNQPQHF.

This clonotype was observed at least ten times. This rearrangement joins TRBV11-3 to TRBJ1-5, with unresolved D. This CDR3 region has 15 residues. CDR1 is SGHNT and CDR2 is YENEEA in the germline V gene. The V end lost 5 bases, the J end lost 2 bases, and 13 bases lay between the germline ends. Here the CDR3 DNA reads TGTGCCAGCAGCCCCCTCGGGCAGGGCAATCAGCCCCAGCATTTT. Its protein product is CASSPLGQGNQPQHF. Drawing the rest from reference TRBV11-3 and TRBJ1-5, the complete variable domain is EAGVVQSPRYKIIEKKQPVAFWCNPISGHNTLYWYLQNLGQGPELLIRYENEEAVDDSQLPKDRFSAERLKGVDSTLKIQPAELGDSAVYLCASSPLGQGNQPQHFGDGTRLSIL.

The table lists this clonotype with many counts. This sequence joins TRBV27 and TRBJ2-7; D is unresolved. Trimming left V 1 base short and J 0 bases short, with 13 bases between. Germline assignment: CDR1 MNHEY and CDR2 SMNVEV (reference sequence). The CDR3 extends over 16 amino acids. The CDR3 DNA reads as TGTGCCAGCAGTTTATTAGAAGCAGGAAACTCCTACGAGCAGTACTTC. Translation gives CASSLLEAGNSYEQYF.

This chain connects TRBV5-1 to TRBJ2-2; D call uncertain. Looked up from germline, CDR1 is SGHRS and CDR2 is YFSETQ. The V end lost 0 bases, the J end lost 3 bases, and 6 bases lay between the germline ends. The CDR3 has 14 residues. CDR3 coding DNA: TGCGCCAGCAGCTTGGATTCCTACACCGGGGAGCTGTTTTTT. Residues: CASSLDSYTGELFF.

This clonotype occurred many times. V is TRBV12-3 or TRBV12-4 and J is TRBJ1-1; no reliable D call. The CDR3 sequence is 13 residues long. The V end was cut by 6 bases, the J end by 4 bases, with 12 bases between. The CDR3 region has the DNA TGTGCCAGCAGCCTGTCCATTGGCACTGAAGCTTTCTTT. Amino acids: CASSLSIGTEAFF.

The J gene is TRBJ1-5, the V gene TRBV3-1; 7 bases line up with TRBD1. Germline V lookup: CDR1 LGHDT, CDR2 YNNKEL (reference sequence). The CDR3 extends over 14 amino acids. The V and J ends lost 4 bases and 4 bases, in that order; junction bases with no gene match: 4. The CDR3 DNA is TGTGCCAGCAGCCTGGCGGGACAGAATCAGCCCCAGCATTTT. Translating it yields CASSLAGQNQPQHF.

This clonotype was seen at least ten times. J is TRBJ2-5 and V is TRBV2, with TRBD2 matching 7 bases. The CDR3 has 16 residues. CDR1 is SNHLY and CDR2 is FYNNEI in the germline V gene. The V gene end was trimmed by 6 bases and the J gene end by 1 base; junction bases not matched to a gene: 11. CDR3 sequence: CASSPKLAGVQETQYF. In DNA form, the CDR3 reads TGTGCCAGCAGCCCAAAGCTTGCGGGGGTCCAAGAGACCCAGTACTTC.

The V call is TRBV6-1, the J call TRBJ2-1, with 12 bases that match TRBD2. From germline, CDR1 is MNHNS and CDR2 SASEGT. V was pared by 5 bases and J by 5 bases, with 16 bases of the junction left unmatched. CDR3 length: 19 amino acids. The CDR3 bases are TGTGCCAGCAGTACTCTAGCGGGAGGGCCTTGGGGTAACAACAATGAGCAGTTCTTC. It specifies CASSTLAGGPWGNNNEQFF.

The genes are TRBV29-1 and TRBJ1-1; tentative D call: TRBD1 (6 bases). The CDR3 is 12 amino acids. Trimming removed 7 bases at V and 5 bases at J, with 14 bases between. The germline CDR1 and CDR2 sequences are SQVTM and ANQGSEA. DNA for the CDR3: TGCAGCGGCGTACAGGGATCGACTGAAGCTTTCTTT. It translates to CSGVQGSTEAFF.

This clonotype was detected many times. The V gene is TRBV28, the J gene TRBJ2-7; 8 nucleotides align to TRBD2. Germline-derived CDR1 and CDR2 are MDHEN and SYDVKM. V shed 6 bases and J 4 bases; nucleotides not matched to a gene: 5. The CDR3 runs 13 residues. For the CDR3, the DNA is TGTGCCAGCAGCTTTTCTAGCGGGTACGAGCAGTACTTC. Translating gives CASSFSSGYEQYF.

CDR3 in amino acids: CASSQASRANTEAFF. CDR3 bases: TGCGCCAGCAGCCAAGCCTCAAGGGCGAACACTGAAGCTTTCTTT. The rearrangement links TRBV4-3 to TRBJ1-1; D uncertain. Germline V CDR1 and CDR2: LGHNA, YSLEER. The V end was cut by 1 base, the J end by 1 base, with 10 bases between. The CDR3 runs to 15 residues.

A few counts support this clonotype. This chain connects TRBV6-2 or TRBV6-3 to TRBJ2-1, with TRBD2 matching over 10 bases. The ends lost 5 bases at V and 3 bases at J; junction bases unmatched: 4. The germline CDR1 and CDR2 sequences are MNHEY and SVGEGT. The CDR3 sequence is 15 residues long. CDR3 sequence: CASSAGTSDYNEQFF. CDR3 sequence (DNA): TGTGCCAGCAGTGCGGGGACTAGCGACTACAATGAGCAGTTCTTC.

With respect to this clonotype: This clone may be a read error of a much larger clone one base away. J is TRBJ2-7 and V is TRBV13; the match to TRBD1 covers 7 bases. Per the germline V gene, CDR1 is PRHDT and CDR2 is FYEKMQ (reference sequence). The CDR3 spans 15 residues. The CDR3 is CTSSFGKGARNEQYF. CDR3 sequence (DNA): TGTACCAGCAGCTTCGGGAAGGGGGCGCGTAACGAGCAGTACTTC.